This T cell receptor beta chain stems from a study of T-cell memory formation after mild COVID-19. The study's findings and limits: Contracting clones from day 15 to 85 showed balanced CD4/CD8; later expanders favored CD4+.

One entry per CDR3 protein results from TCRdb running MiXCR on the 5' RACE reads. Here the sample spans some 150,000 distinct CDR3 sequences, about 14% being singletons. The germline CDR1 and CDR2 sequences are SEHNR and FQNEAQ (reference sequence). V was pared by 5 bases and J by 3 bases, with 6 bases of the junction left unmatched. The CDR3 runs to 14 residues. A word on this clonotype: What it binds is not known.

Specimen: PBMCs or a T cell subset sorted from them (not recorded which). The TCR comes from an adult woman who had mild COVID-19 (a few samples of this study predate the infection). Cell type and time point are not known. The V gene is TRBV7-9, the J gene TRBJ2-7; 8 nucleotides line up with TRBD1. The CDR3 coding sequence is TGTGCCAGCAGCCCGGGACAGGAGAACTACGAGCAGTACTTC. Its translation: CASSPGQENYEQYF.